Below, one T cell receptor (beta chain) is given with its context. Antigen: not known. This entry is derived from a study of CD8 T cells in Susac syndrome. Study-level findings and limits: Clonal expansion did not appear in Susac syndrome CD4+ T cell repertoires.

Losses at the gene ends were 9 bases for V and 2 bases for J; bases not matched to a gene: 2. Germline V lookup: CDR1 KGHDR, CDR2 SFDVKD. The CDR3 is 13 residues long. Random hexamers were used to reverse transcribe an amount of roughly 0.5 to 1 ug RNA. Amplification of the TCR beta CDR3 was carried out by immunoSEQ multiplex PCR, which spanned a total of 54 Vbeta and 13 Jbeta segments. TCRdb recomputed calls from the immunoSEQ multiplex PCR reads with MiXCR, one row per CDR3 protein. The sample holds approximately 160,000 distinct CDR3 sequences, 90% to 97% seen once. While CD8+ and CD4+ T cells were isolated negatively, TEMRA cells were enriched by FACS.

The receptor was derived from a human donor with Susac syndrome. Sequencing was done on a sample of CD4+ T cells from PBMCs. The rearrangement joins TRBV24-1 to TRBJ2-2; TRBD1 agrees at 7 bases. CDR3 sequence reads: CATRQGNTGELFF. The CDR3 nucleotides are TGTGCCACCCGACAGGGAAACACCGGGGAGCTGTTTTTT.